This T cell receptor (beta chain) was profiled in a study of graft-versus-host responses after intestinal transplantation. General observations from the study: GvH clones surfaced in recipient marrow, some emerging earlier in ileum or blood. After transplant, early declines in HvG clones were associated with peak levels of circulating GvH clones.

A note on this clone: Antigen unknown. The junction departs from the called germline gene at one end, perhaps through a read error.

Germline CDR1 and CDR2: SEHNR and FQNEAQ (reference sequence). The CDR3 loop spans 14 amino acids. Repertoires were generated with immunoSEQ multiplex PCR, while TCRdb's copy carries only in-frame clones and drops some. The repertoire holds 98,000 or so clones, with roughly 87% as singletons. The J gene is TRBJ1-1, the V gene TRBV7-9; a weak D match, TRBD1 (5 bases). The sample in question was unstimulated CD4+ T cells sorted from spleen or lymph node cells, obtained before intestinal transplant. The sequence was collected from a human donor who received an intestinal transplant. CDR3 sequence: CASSQQRGNAEAFF. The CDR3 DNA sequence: TGTGCCAGCAGTCAGCAGCGGGGGAACGCTGAAGCTTTCTTT.